This paragraph reports one T cell receptor beta chain. Antigen specificity is unknown. This entry is derived from a study of graft-versus-host responses after intestinal transplantation. Germline lookup yields CDR1 SGHRS and CDR2 YFSETQ. Trimming at V came to 4 bases and at J to 7 bases, leaving 16 bases not matched to a gene. This CDR3 has 16 amino acids. Regarding the study as a whole: Subjects displaying graft-donor T cell macrochimerism possessed elevated graft-versus-host to host-versus-graft clonal ratios inside allografts. Marrow from the recipient contained GvH clones, some of which had appeared first in ileum or blood. HvG clone declines early post-transplant were associated with peak circulating GvH levels.

Generated by immunoSEQ multiplex PCR, the TCRdb table keeps only in-frame clones and is missing some. The table lists 96,000 or so clones, more than 85% of them singletons. The sample consisted of unstimulated CD4+ T cells sorted from spleen or lymph node cells, taken before intestinal transplant. This receptor was taken from a human donor who received an intestinal transplant. The chain uses TRBV5-1 and TRBJ2-7; 8 bases are a match to TRBD2. CDR3 sequence: CASSPTPGLDAGEQYF. DNA for the CDR3: TGCGCCAGCAGCCCGACGCCGGGACTAGATGCTGGGGAGCAGTACTTC.